One sample yielded the 20 T cell receptor beta chains listed below, sequenced in a study of cytomegalovirus exposure and HLA in healthy donors. Use of 60 Vbeta and 13 Jbeta primers characterized the PCR. Assay: immunoSEQ multiplex PCR; the TCRdb copy retains only in-frame clones and omits some. This sample has 100,000 to 150,000 clones, with about two thirds found just once. Input material: PBMCs. The receptors shown here come from a human donor in good health.

V gene TRBV19 combines with J gene TRBJ2-5; 7 nucleotides agree with TRBD1. The trim removed 10 bases at V and 2 bases at J, leaving 13 bases unmatched. Germline-derived CDR1 and CDR2 are LNHDA and SQIVND (reference sequence). The CDR3 runs 15 residues. The CDR3 reads CATTWRGGWQETQYF. The CDR3 bases are TGTGCCACCACCTGGCGAGGGGGCTGGCAAGAGACCCAGTACTTC. The variable domain in full, with the rest retrieved from reference TRBV19 and TRBJ2-5, is DGGITQSPKYLFRKEGQNVTLSCEQNLNHDAMYWYRQDPGQGLRLIYYSQIVNDFQKGDIAEGYSVSREKKESFPLTVTSAQKNPTAFYLCATTWRGGWQETQYFGPGTRLLVL.

V usage is TRBV6-5 and J usage is TRBJ2-1; the match to TRBD2 covers 11 bases. The CDR3 is 15 residues long. The germline CDR1 and CDR2 sequences are MNHEY and SVGAGI. J was trimmed by 7 bases and V by 6 bases; bases with no gene match: 8. The CDR3 sequence is CASSIAGGPGNEQFF. In nucleotides, the CDR3 is TGTGCCAGCAGCATAGCGGGGGGGCCTGGAAATGAGCAGTTCTTC.

The chain has TRBV5-8 and TRBJ2-7; possibly TRBD1 for D (6 bases). Germline V gene lookup returns CDR1 SGHTS and CDR2 YDEGEE. The CDR3 contains 15 residues. Trimming stripped 4 bases from V and 4 bases from J, with 18 bases between. The CDR3 DNA follows: TGTGCCAGCAGCCCGGGCCAGGGGATTTTTTACGAGCAGTACTTC. It specifies CASSPGQGIFYEQYF. The entire variable domain, with the rest obtained from reference TRBV5-8 and TRBJ2-7, is as follows: EAGVTQSPTHLIKTRGQQATLRCSPISGHTSVYWYQQALGLGLQFLLWYDEGEERNRGNFPPRFSGRQFPNYSSELNVNALELEDSALYLCASSPGQGIFYEQYFGPGTRLTVT.

V gene TRBV5-3 combines with J gene TRBJ1-1; D is possibly TRBD1 (5 bases). TRBV5-3 is classed as an ORF, of uncertain function. Trimming took 1 base from V and 5 from J, leaving 12 bases between them. CDR3 length: 14 residues. The CDR3 here is CARSLSGHRTEAFF. The CDR3 DNA reads TGTGCCAGAAGCTTGTCAGGGCATCGAACTGAAGCTTTCTTT.

V and J are TRBV6-1 and TRBJ1-2; the D gene is possibly TRBD1 (6 bases). Between the trimmed V and J ends, which lost 1 base and 7 bases, there was a span of 16 bases. The CDR3 sequence is 15 residues long. CDR1 and CDR2 from the germline V gene are MNHNS and SASEGT. For the CDR3, the DNA is TGTGCCAGCAGTGAAGATCGGGGGGACATTTCTGGCTACACCTTC. As protein: CASSEDRGDISGYTF.

V is TRBV20-1 and J is TRBJ1-1; TRBD1 might be the D (5 bases). Trimming took off 4 bases at V and 11 bases at J, with 11 bases between the two ends. CDR1 is DFQATT and CDR2 is SNEGSKA in the germline V gene (reference sequence). The CDR3 length is 10 residues. CDR3 in amino acids: CSANQGVAFF. CDR3 sequence (DNA): TGCAGTGCTAATCAGGGTGTCGCTTTCTTT.

V usage is TRBV7-6 and J usage is TRBJ1-4; D is perhaps TRBD1 (6 bases). V was cut by 5 bases and J by 3 bases, with 13 bases left in between. The length of the CDR3 is 15 residues. CDR1 and CDR2 (germline): SGHVS, FNYEAQ. The CDR3 is CASSPTGMANEKLFF. CDR3 sequence (DNA): TGTGCCAGCAGCCCCACAGGGATGGCTAATGAAAAACTGTTTTTT.

This chain links TRBV6-5 with TRBJ1-1; D uncertain. The V gene lost 0 bases and the J gene lost 1 base, with 3 bases spanning the gap. CDR1 is MNHEY, CDR2 SVGAGI, per germline. The length of the CDR3 is 13 residues. The CDR3 region is CASSYSANTEAFF. CDR3 nucleotide sequence: TGTGCCAGCAGTTACTCAGCGAACACTGAAGCTTTCTTT.

The genes are TRBV27 and TRBJ2-5; the match to TRBD2 covers 7 bases. TRBJ2-7 explains the end of the DNA better; the J call may be wrong. This CDR3 spans 15 amino acids. Germline V CDR1 and CDR2: MNHEY, SMNVEV (reference sequence). The CDR3 loop reads CASSSPRWEGYEQYF. CDR3 bases: TGTGCCAGCAGTTCCCCAAGGTGGGAGGGATACGAGCAGTACTTC.

The chain recombines TRBV10-2 with TRBJ1-4; TRBD1 agrees at 7 bases. CDR3 length equals 15 residues. From germline, CDR1 is WSHSY and CDR2 SAAADI. With 6 bases clipped from V and 0 bases from J, the junction kept 4 bases outside the gene matches. The DNA for the CDR3 is TGCGCCAGCAGACCCACAGGGGCAACTAATGAAAAACTGTTTTTT. Amino acids: CASRPTGATNEKLFF.

This clone was counted only a few times. The genes are TRBV7-9 and TRBJ2-3, with 12 positions matching TRBD2. Germline-derived CDR1 and CDR2 are SEHNR and FQNEAQ (reference sequence). The J segment lost 4 bases and the V segment lost 5 bases, leaving 10 bases of the junction unmatched. The CDR3 has 17 amino acids. For the CDR3, the DNA is TGTGCCAGCAGCCATTCCCTAGCGGGGGGGCCGTCAGATACGCAGTATTTT. Translation gives CASSHSLAGGPSDTQYF.

The chain has TRBV19 and TRBJ1-1; no clear D. Between the trimmed V and J ends, which lost 0 bases and 11 bases, there was a span of 16 bases. Germline CDR1 and CDR2: LNHDA and SQIVND (reference sequence). This CDR3 is built from 14 residues. In nucleotides, the CDR3 is TGTGCCAGTAGTATAGAGGTAGTTGCGGCGGGGGCTTTCTTT. Translation gives CASSIEVVAAGAFF.

CDR3 nucleotide sequence: TGTGCCAGCAGTTATGGGTCTCAGGGGCACTATGGCTACACCTTC. Translation gives CASSYGSQGHYGYTF. The J gene is TRBJ1-2, the V gene TRBV6-5; tentatively, D is TRBD1 (6 bases). CDR3 length: 15 residues. Germline lookup yields CDR1 MNHEY and CDR2 SVGAGI. V lost 3 bases to trimming and J lost 3 bases, with 14 bases between them.

Only a few counts were recorded for this clone. This sequence joins TRBV30 and TRBJ2-5; TRBD2 aligns across 8 bases. V shed 2 bases, J shed 2 bases, and the junction held 7 bases outside the gene matches. Germline CDR1 GTSNPN, CDR2 SVGIG (reference sequence). This CDR3 spans 15 amino acids. Written as DNA, the CDR3 is TGTGCCTGGAGTATACAGCGGGGGATACAAGAGACCCAGTACTTC. Translating gives CAWSIQRGIQETQYF. The variable domain in full, with the rest retrieved from reference TRBV30 and TRBJ2-5, is SQTIHQWPATLVQPVGSPLSLECTVEGTSNPNLYWYRQAAGRGLQLLFYSVGIGQISSEVPQNLSASRPQDRQFILSSKKLLLSDSGFYLCAWSIQRGIQETQYFGPGTRLLVL.

The chain couples TRBV6-1 to TRBJ2-1, with 10 bases lining up with TRBD1. V lost 6 bases and J lost 7; bases outside the gene matches: 9. CDR1 is MNHNS and CDR2 is SASEGT in the germline V gene. CDR3 length: 15 amino acids. The CDR3 nucleotides read TGTGCCAGCAGCCCCGACAGGGGGCGGATAAATGAGCAGTTCTTC. Translated, it gives CASSPDRGRINEQFF.

This clone was counted a single time. V and J are TRBV21-1 and TRBJ2-5; TRBD1, the table's D call, lacks a check against the DNA. TRBV21-1 is a pseudogene locus. The CDR3 has 15 amino acids. CDR3 DNA: TGTGCCAGCAGCCAAATATGTCTGGCAGAAGAGACCCAGTACTTC. Its translation: CASSQICLAEETQYF.

This sequence joins TRBV7-3 and TRBJ2-1, with a possible D match to TRBD2 (7 bases). Germline V gene sequence: CDR1 SGHTA, CDR2 FQGTGA. CDR3 length: 11 residues. Between the trimmed V and J ends, which lost 5 bases and 13 bases, there was a span of 12 bases. The CDR3 sequence: CASSQGTIQFF. CDR3 nucleotides: TGTGCCAGCAGCCAGGGGACTATACAGTTCTTC.

V and J are TRBV7-9 and TRBJ2-7, with a weak D call TRBD2 (5 bases). CDR1 is SEHNR, CDR2 FQNEAQ, per germline (reference sequence). The CDR3 totals 15 residues. V dropped 4 bases and J dropped 2 bases, with 15 bases sitting between them. As DNA, the CDR3 is TGTGCCAGCAGCTCGCGTCTGGACTCGACCTACGAGCAGTACTTC. Protein product: CASSSRLDSTYEQYF. The full variable domain, with the rest looked up from reference TRBV7-9 and TRBJ2-7, is DTGVSQNPRHKITKRGQNVTFRCDPISEHNRLYWYRQTLGQGPEFLTYFQNEAQLEKSRLLSDRFSAERPKGSFSTLEIQRTEQGDSAMYLCASSSRLDSTYEQYFGPGTRLTVT.

The V and J genes are TRBV29-1 and TRBJ2-7, with D possibly TRBD2 on 5 matching bases. Germline V CDR1 and CDR2: SQVTM, ANQGSEA. Trimming shortened V by 5 bases and J by 1 base, and 9 bases separated the two germline ends. The CDR3 covers 12 residues. CDR3: CSVTRDSYEQYF. Written as DNA, the CDR3 is TGCAGCGTTACTCGGGATTCCTACGAGCAGTACTTC.

As regards this clone: One end of the junction does not line up with germline, which may come from a read error. This chain connects TRBV28 to TRBJ1-4, with 7 bases lining up with TRBD1. This CDR3 contains 14 residues. Germline V gene sequence: CDR1 MDHEN, CDR2 SYDVKM. The DNA for the CDR3 is TGTGCCAGCAGTCCGGAATTGAGGGGGACAGTTACCCTATGG. Translation: CASSPELRGTVTLW. Looking up the rest from reference TRBV28 and TRBJ1-4 gives the full variable domain: DVKVTQSSRYLVKRTGEKVFLECVQDMDHENMFWYRQDPGLGLRLIYFSYDVKMKEKGDIPEGYSVSREKKERFSLILESASTNQTSMYLCASSPELRGTVTLWGSGTQLSVL.